These 8 T cell receptor beta chains were all obtained from the same sample, sequenced in a study of blood T cell repertoires in COVID-19. TCRdb keeps only in-frame clones here, not all; method: immunoSEQ multiplex PCR. Here the sample spans over 150,000 clones, 83% being singletons. What was sequenced was peripheral blood. These receptors originate from a woman aged 70-85 years with COVID-19, enrolled during active disease.

DNA for the CDR3: TGTGCCAGCAGCTTAGGAGCGGCCCCTTACAATGAGCAGTTCTTC. Protein product: CASSLGAAPYNEQFF. The chain links TRBV7-2 to TRBJ2-1, with D maybe TRBD2 (5 bases). Germline V gene data show CDR1 as SGHTA and CDR2 as FQGNSA. The CDR3 covers 15 residues. Trimming stripped 1 base from V and 4 bases from J, with 11 bases between.

The J gene is TRBJ1-2, the V gene TRBV5-1; 7 bases map to TRBD1. There are 15 residues in the CDR3. Germline V gene data show CDR1 as SGHRS and CDR2 as YFSETQ. V was pared by 2 bases and J by 8 bases, with 12 bases of the junction left unmatched. The CDR3 sequence: CASSFGSGTVEGYTF. In DNA, the CDR3 is TGCGCCAGCAGCTTTGGGTCCGGGACAGTTGAGGGCTACACCTTC.

This chain links TRBV6-6 with TRBJ1-5; 7 bases fit TRBD1. Germline assignment: CDR1 MNHNY and CDR2 SVGAGI (reference sequence). This CDR3 spans 13 amino acids. V lost 6 bases, J lost 7 bases, and 6 bases stayed unmatched. For the CDR3, the DNA is TGTGCCAGCAGGACAGGGACTAGGCAGCCCCAGCATTTT. This sequence encodes CASRTGTRQPQHF.

The rearrangement links TRBV27 to TRBJ1-1, with TRBD1 matching over 7 bases. There are 14 residues in the CDR3. Trimming took 4 bases from V and 3 from J; bases not matched to a gene: 5. Looked up from germline, CDR1 is MNHEY and CDR2 is SMNVEV (reference sequence). The CDR3 is CASSSLQGYTEAFF. In DNA form, the CDR3 reads TGTGCCAGCAGTTCACTACAGGGGTACACTGAAGCTTTCTTT.

This chain uses TRBV6-4 with TRBJ1-2, with 10 bases matching TRBD1. The CDR3 is 16 residues long. The germline gives CDR1 MRHNA, CDR2 SNTAGT. V shed 0 bases and J 7 bases; nucleotides not matched to a gene: 8. DNA of the CDR3: TGTGCCAGCAGTGACTCGTTAGACAGGGGGCTGTCTGGCTACACCTTC. Amino acids: CASSDSLDRGLSGYTF.

The rearrangement joins TRBV19 to TRBJ2-5; perhaps TRBD1 as D (5 bases). Per germline, CDR1 LNHDA and CDR2 SQIVND (reference sequence). The CDR3 contains 14 residues. V was shortened by 1 base and J by 2 bases, with 8 bases between the two germline ends. In nucleotides, the CDR3 is TGTGCCAGTAGTATAGGGTCAGGGCAAGAGACCCAGTACTTC. Encoded protein: CASSIGSGQETQYF.

The chain recombines TRBV24-1 with TRBJ2-1; D is uncertain. The germline V gene has CDR1 KGHDR and CDR2 SFDVKD. CDR3 size: 15 residues. Between the trimmed V and J ends, which lost 3 bases and 8 bases, there was a span of 16 bases. CDR3 in amino acids: CATSDRQVSHDEQFF. The CDR3 nucleotides read TGTGCCACCAGTGATCGTCAGGTGAGCCATGATGAGCAGTTCTTC.

V usage is TRBV7-9 and J usage is TRBJ1-5; 10 nucleotides match TRBD1. Losses at the gene ends were 3 bases for V and 4 bases for J; bases not matched to a gene: 6. Looked up from germline, CDR1 is SEHNR and CDR2 is FQNEAQ (reference sequence). This CDR3 has 16 amino acids. CDR3 sequence (DNA): TGTGCCAGCAGCTTCTCAGGACAGGGGGTAAATCAGCCCCAGCATTTT. Protein sequence: CASSFSGQGVNQPQHF.